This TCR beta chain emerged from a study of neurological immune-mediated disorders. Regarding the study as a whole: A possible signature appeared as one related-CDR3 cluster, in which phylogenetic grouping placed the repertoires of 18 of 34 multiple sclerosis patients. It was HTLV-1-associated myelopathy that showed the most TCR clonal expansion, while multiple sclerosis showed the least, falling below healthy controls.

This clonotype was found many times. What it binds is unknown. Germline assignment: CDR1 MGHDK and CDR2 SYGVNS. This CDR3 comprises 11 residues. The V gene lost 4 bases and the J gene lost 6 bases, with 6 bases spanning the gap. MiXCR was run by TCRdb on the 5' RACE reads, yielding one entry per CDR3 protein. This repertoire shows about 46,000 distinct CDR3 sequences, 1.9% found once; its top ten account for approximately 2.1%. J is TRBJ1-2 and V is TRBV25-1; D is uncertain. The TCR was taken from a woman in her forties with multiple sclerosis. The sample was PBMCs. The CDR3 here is CASSGTDGYTF. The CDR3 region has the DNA TGTGCCAGCAGTGGGACGGATGGCTACACCTTC.